This T cell receptor beta chain is from a study of shared clonotypes between healthy human individuals. The CDR3 is made up of 13 amino acids. Germline V gives CDR1 MDHEN, CDR2 SYDVKM. The V end lost 6 bases, the J end lost 6 bases, and 11 bases lay between the germline ends. The method was immunoSEQ multiplex PCR; TCRdb's version includes in-frame clones alone and lacks a portion of them. The sample has under 2.5 million clones, 92% seen once. Whole-study results and caveats: Compared with clonotypes that all four donors shared, non-shared clonotypes had lower generation probabilities.

Notes on this clone: Antigen: not known. Other nucleotide sequences from this sample produce the same CDR3.

Every donor was a Caucasian adult from Nashville, Tennessee. The rearrangement links TRBV28 to TRBJ2-2; perhaps TRBD1 as D (5 bases). The sequenced sample was naive CD4+ T cells from PBMCs. The sample's subset: CD45RA+ positively selected. This receptor was identified in a man between 18 and 29 years old in good health. Some clones in this sample may be carry-over from other donors' samples. CDR3 sequence: CASSFLGAGELFF. CDR3 bases: TGTGCCAGCAGCTTTCTAGGGGCCGGGGAGCTGTTTTTT.